This TCR beta chain was found in a study of T cells in Graves' hyperthyroidism and ophthalmopathy. What was amplified from RNA transcripts were TCR beta CDR3 regions. A set of HTBI primers served as the primers for a first-round RT-PCR of the TCR CDR3. TCRdb re-analysed the multiplex PCR reads in MiXCR, keeping a single row per CDR3 protein. There are a few hundred thousand distinct CDR3 sequences in the sample; approximately 44% occur only once, and around 8% lies in the top ten. Study-level results: Most clonotypes expanded in thyroid above 0.001 were likewise present in blood.

The study defined stable Graves' hyperthyroidism as no ophthalmopathy progression within 18 months. As for this clonotype: Its matching antigen is unknown.

The CDR3 contains 16 residues. J gave up 1 base and V 4 bases, and 4 bases lay outside the gene matches. Per germline, CDR1 KGHDR and CDR2 SFDVKD. The sequencing sample was made of peripheral blood or thyroid tissue (not recorded which). The clonotype was recovered from a young woman with Graves' hyperthyroidism. The chain employs TRBV24-1 and TRBJ2-1; TRBD2 agrees at 9 bases. The CDR3 nucleotides are TGTGCCACCAGTGACCCTCTAGCGGGGTCCTACAATGAGCAGTTCTTC. This gives the protein CATSDPLAGSYNEQFF.